The next 7 T cell receptor beta chains were all read from a single sample in a study of identifying expanded T cells in peripheral blood. Profiled with immunoSEQ multiplex PCR; TCRdb holds only in-frame clones, not every one. The sample comprises more than 45,000 clones, around nine tenths of which are singletons, and roughly 3.6% rests with the top ten. The sequenced sample was blood. Receptor source: a person between 18 and 75 years old in good health.

The chain links TRBV28 to TRBJ1-4, with 7 bases aligning to TRBD1. This CDR3 has 18 residues. With V trimmed by 3 bases and J by 1 base, 11 bases remained unmatched. The germline V gene encodes CDR1 MDHEN and CDR2 SYDVKM. CDR3 region: CASSFYRDSSLTNEKLFF. The CDR3 nucleotides read TGTGCCAGCAGTTTCTACCGGGACAGCTCTTTAACTAATGAAAAACTGTTTTTT.

Only one count was recorded for this clone. The J gene is TRBJ2-1, the V gene TRBV6-6, with 9 nucleotides matching TRBD1. Germline CDR1 MNHNY, CDR2 SVGAGI (reference sequence). The J segment lost 6 bases and the V segment lost 2 bases, leaving 5 bases of the junction unmatched. The CDR3 runs 15 residues. CDR3 in amino acids: CASSYPGQGINEQFF. CDR3 coding DNA: TGTGCCAGCAGTTACCCGGGACAGGGAATCAATGAGCAGTTCTTC.

This clone has more than one count but fewer than ten. The chain carries TRBV5-1 and TRBJ1-6; D call uncertain. This CDR3 has 15 residues. Trimming pared 1 base from V and 7 bases from J, leaving 12 bases between. Germline lookup yields CDR1 SGHRS and CDR2 YFSETQ. The CDR3 DNA is TGCGCCAGCAGCTTGTTGAGACCGTCCAATTCACCCCTCCACTTT. Residues: CASSLLRPSNSPLHF.

CDR3 sequence reads: CASSLGGDRGNGETQYF. The CDR3 nucleotides read TGTGCCAGCAGCTTGGGAGGAGACAGGGGAAATGGGGAGACCCAGTACTTC. The genes are TRBV5-4 and TRBJ2-5; TRBD1 matches 8 bases. This CDR3 is built from 17 residues. The germline CDR1 and CDR2 sequences are SGHNT and YYREEE (reference sequence). The V segment lost 0 bases and the J segment 5 bases; nucleotides outside the gene matches: 12. The full variable domain, its missing parts supplied by reference TRBV5-4 and TRBJ2-5, is ETGVTQSPTHLIKTRGQQVTLRCSSQSGHNTVSWYQQALGQGPQFIFQYYREEENGRGNFPPRFSGLQFPNYSSELNVNALELDDSALYLCASSLGGDRGNGETQYFGPGTRLLVL.

The rearrangement joins TRBV7-2 to TRBJ2-2; 14 nucleotides align to TRBD2. CDR1 and CDR2 from the germline V gene are SGHTA and FQGNSA. V gave up 5 bases and J gave up 4 bases; unmatched junction bases: 6. This CDR3 is 17 amino acids long. CDR3 in DNA: TGTGCCAGCAGCCGGGGACTAGCGGGAGTGGGCACCGGGGAGCTGTTTTTT. This sequence encodes CASSRGLAGVGTGELFF.

This chain links TRBV5-1 with TRBJ2-5, with 7 bases aligning to TRBD2. CDR3 length: 13 residues. J lost 1 base, V lost 3 bases, and 0 bases had no gene match. The V gene's germline CDR1 is SGHRS and CDR2 YFSETQ. For the CDR3, the DNA is TGCGCCAGCAGCTGGACTAGCCAAGAGACCCAGTACTTC. Protein product: CASSWTSQETQYF. The full variable domain, rest sourced from reference TRBV5-1 and TRBJ2-5, is KAGVTQTPRYLIKTRGQQVTLSCSPISGHRSVSWYQQTPGQGLQFLFEYFSETQRNKGNFPGRFSGRQFSNSRSEMNVSTLELGDSALYLCASSWTSQETQYFGPGTRLLVL.

The J gene is TRBJ2-3, the V gene TRBV7-3; 8 bases are shared with TRBD1. Germline CDR1 and CDR2: SGHTA and FQGTGA. With 1 base clipped from V and 4 bases from J, the junction kept 10 bases outside the gene matches. The CDR3 contains 17 residues. Here the CDR3 reads CASSLNYRGWGSDTQYF. The CDR3 DNA reads as TGTGCCAGCAGCTTAAACTACAGGGGGTGGGGCTCAGATACGCAGTATTTT.